This entry lists 27 T cell receptor beta chains sequenced from one sample in a study of shared clonotypes between healthy human individuals. Generated by immunoSEQ multiplex PCR, the TCRdb table keeps only in-frame clones and is missing some. Among over 1.5 million clones listed, about 98% were seen once. The sample consisted of naive CD4+ T cells sorted from blood. Described subset: CD45RA+ positively selected. These receptors were obtained from a man aged 25-45 years in good health.

V usage is TRBV30 and J usage is TRBJ2-7; D unresolved. Trimming removed 2 bases at V and 9 bases at J, with 11 bases between. CDR1 is GTSNPN, CDR2 SVGIG, per germline (reference sequence). This CDR3 spans 11 amino acids. The chain's CDR3 is CAWSSALAQYF. DNA for the CDR3: TGTGCCTGGAGTTCCGCCCTCGCGCAGTACTTC. The complete variable domain, with remaining parts taken from reference TRBV30 and TRBJ2-7, reads SQTIHQWPATLVQPVGSPLSLECTVEGTSNPNLYWYRQAAGRGLQLLFYSVGIGQISSEVPQNLSASRPQDRQFILSSKKLLLSDSGFYLCAWSSALAQYFGPGTRLTVT.

V gene TRBV10-1 combines with J gene TRBJ1-2; weak D call: TRBD1 (5 bases). The V end lost 2 bases, the J end lost 4 bases, and 11 bases lay between the germline ends. This CDR3 has 14 amino acids. Germline CDR1 reads WNHNN; CDR2 reads SYGVQD (reference sequence). CDR3 sequence: CASSERQGGYGYTF. The CDR3 DNA reads TGCGCCAGCAGTGAGAGGCAGGGTGGCTATGGCTACACCTTC.

On this clone: Different DNA sequences within this sample yield the same CDR3. The rearrangement joins TRBV19 to TRBJ2-7, with a possible D match to TRBD1 (5 bases). CDR3 length equals 12 residues. The V end lost 3 bases, the J end lost 7 bases, and 10 bases lay between the germline ends. CDR1 LNHDA and CDR2 SQIVND come from the germline V gene (reference sequence). The CDR3 sequence is CASSIWGREQYF. In DNA form, the CDR3 reads TGTGCCAGTAGTATCTGGGGCCGGGAGCAGTACTTC.

The chain has TRBV9 and TRBJ2-2, with 9 bases matching TRBD1. Trimming removed 3 bases from V and 4 bases from J; junction bases left unmatched: 7. There are 16 residues in the CDR3. Germline lookup yields CDR1 SGDLS and CDR2 YYNGEE. In nucleotides, the CDR3 is TGTGCCAGCAGCGAGCGGACAGGGGTGGTCACCGGGGAGCTGTTTTTT. Protein: CASSERTGVVTGELFF.

This clone was found once. The V gene is TRBV28, the J gene TRBJ2-7, with D maybe TRBD2 (5 bases). CDR1 and CDR2 (germline): MDHEN, SYDVKM. Deletions cut 8 bases from V and 4 bases from J, with 21 bases between. The CDR3 totals 15 residues. The CDR3 here is CASSFPGGGPYEQYF. The CDR3 coding sequence is TGTGCCAGCTCTTTTCCCGGTGGCGGGCCTTACGAGCAGTACTTC.

J is TRBJ2-1 and V is TRBV5-4; tentative D call: TRBD2 (5 bases). V dropped 1 base and J dropped 2 bases, with 10 bases sitting between them. The germline gives CDR1 SGHNT, CDR2 YYREEE (reference sequence). The CDR3 extends over 15 amino acids. Here the CDR3 reads CASSLNSDAYNEQFF. The CDR3 nucleotides read TGTGCCAGCAGCTTGAATAGCGATGCCTACAATGAGCAGTTCTTC.

The chain uses TRBV18 and TRBJ2-7; 7 nucleotides align to TRBD2. Germline trimming cut 2 bases from V and 0 bases from J; bases unmatched to any gene: 10. This CDR3 region has 17 residues. Germline lookup yields CDR1 KGHSH and CDR2 LQKENI. The CDR3 region has the DNA TGTGCCAGCTCACCAAGAGTGACTAGCAGACCCTCCTACGAGCAGTACTTC. As protein: CASSPRVTSRPSYEQYF.

This sequence joins TRBV18 and TRBJ2-7; 14 nucleotides agree with TRBD2. The CDR3 is made up of 17 amino acids. Germline V gene lookup returns CDR1 KGHSH and CDR2 LQKENI. V was pared by 2 bases and J by 0 bases, with 3 bases of the junction left unmatched. The CDR3 reads CASSPKTSGRASYEQYF. Here the CDR3 DNA reads TGTGCCAGCTCACCAAAGACTAGCGGGAGGGCCTCCTACGAGCAGTACTTC.

This clone was detected only once. The rearrangement uses TRBV11-2 and TRBJ2-6; the D is unclear. V lost 6 bases, J lost 4 bases, and 10 bases lay in between. The CDR3 totals 14 residues. The germline CDR1 and CDR2 sequences are SGHAT and FQNNGV. The CDR3 here is CASRRVGGANVLTF. Written as DNA, the CDR3 is TGTGCCAGCAGAAGGGTCGGAGGGGCCAACGTCCTGACTTTC.

The CDR3 bases are TGTGCCACAAAACAGGGACTAGCGGAAGAGACCCAGTACTTC. It encodes CATKQGLAEETQYF. This rearrangement joins TRBV6-5 to TRBJ2-5; TRBD2 matches at 11 bases. Trimming cost V 10 bases and J 3 bases; bases outside gene matches: 7. CDR3 size: 14 residues. Germline V gene data show CDR1 as MNHEY and CDR2 as SVGAGI.

In this sample, this clone turned up once. The chain couples TRBV6-1 to TRBJ2-7, with a possible D match to TRBD2 (6 bases). CDR1 MNHNS and CDR2 SASEGT come from the germline V gene. Trimming shortened V by 0 bases and J by 8 bases, and 11 bases separated the two germline ends. The CDR3 is made up of 13 amino acids. In DNA form, the CDR3 reads TGTGCCAGCAGTGAAGCGCGGGACGGACAGCAGTACTTC. This gives the protein CASSEARDGQQYF.

This clone was seen more than once but under ten times. The same CDR3 arises from other DNA sequences in this sample as well. This chain connects TRBV30 to TRBJ1-5; tentative D call: TRBD1 (5 bases). Trimming pared 0 bases from V and 4 bases from J, leaving 7 bases between. CDR1 and CDR2 (germline): GTSNPN, SVGIG (reference sequence). This CDR3 region has 13 residues. DNA for the CDR3: TGTGCCTGGAGTGTCGCAGGGAATCAGCCCCAGCATTTT. Residues: CAWSVAGNQPQHF.

CDR3 sequence (DNA): TGTGCCAGCAGAAATCCTCCGGGCAGGCCCTACGAGCAGTACTTC. It translates to CASRNPPGRPYEQYF. The rearrangement joins TRBV9 to TRBJ2-7; D is unresolved. Germline CDR1 reads SGDLS; CDR2 reads YYNGEE. Trimming took 5 bases from V and 2 from J, leaving 17 bases between them. This CDR3 comprises 15 residues.

Regarding this clone: Other nucleotide sequences in the sample specify the same CDR3. This rearrangement joins TRBV5-1 to TRBJ2-2, with TRBD2 matching 9 bases. Germline CDR1 is SGHRS and CDR2 is YFSETQ. The junction had 8 bases not matched to a gene; V was cut back by 4 bases and J by 4 bases. The CDR3 loop spans 16 amino acids. In DNA, the CDR3 is TGCGCCAGCAGCCCTGGCCTAGCGGGACCCACCGGGGAGCTGTTTTTT. Amino acid sequence: CASSPGLAGPTGELFF.

This clone was seen only once. The rearrangement joins TRBV19 to TRBJ2-7; perhaps TRBD1 as D (5 bases). The CDR3 totals 14 residues. V lost 4 bases and J 0 bases, leaving 10 bases between the germline ends. Germline loops: CDR1 LNHDA, CDR2 SQIVND (reference sequence). The CDR3 reads CASSTGPASYEQYF. CDR3 in DNA: TGTGCCAGTAGTACAGGGCCGGCCTCCTACGAGCAGTACTTC.

V usage is TRBV18 and J usage is TRBJ1-2, with 9 nucleotides matching TRBD1. J was trimmed by 4 bases and V by 2 bases; bases with no gene match: 8. CDR1 and CDR2 from the germline V gene are KGHSH and LQKENI. This CDR3 has 16 residues. CDR3 region: CASSPSRDRAIYGYTF. The CDR3 DNA sequence: TGTGCCAGCTCACCATCCCGGGACAGGGCGATCTATGGCTACACCTTC.

The CDR3 nucleotides are TGTGCCAGCTCACCGTCCGTGACAGGGGTGGGTGAGCAGTTCTTC. Translation: CASSPSVTGVGEQFF. This chain uses TRBV18 with TRBJ2-1, with TRBD1 matching 8 bases. After removal of 3 bases from V and 9 bases from J, the junction contained 10 bases not matched to a gene. Germline CDR1 and CDR2: KGHSH and LQKENI. CDR3 length: 15 residues.

V is TRBV30 and J is TRBJ2-2; unclear D gene. CDR1 and CDR2 (germline): GTSNPN, SVGIG (reference sequence). CDR3 length: 17 residues. Between the trimmed V and J ends, which lost 2 bases and 4 bases, there was a span of 20 bases. In DNA, the CDR3 is TGTGCCTGGAGTCTAAATGGACGCCAACGGGCCACCGGGGAGCTGTTTTTT. This sequence encodes CAWSLNGRQRATGELFF. The whole variable domain, filled in from reference TRBV30 and TRBJ2-2, reads SQTIHQWPATLVQPVGSPLSLECTVEGTSNPNLYWYRQAAGRGLQLLFYSVGIGQISSEVPQNLSASRPQDRQFILSSKKLLLSDSGFYLCAWSLNGRQRATGELFFGEGSRLTVL.

This clone was found once. The rearrangement joins TRBV5-1 to TRBJ2-5; D is uncertain. Germline-derived CDR1 and CDR2 are SGHRS and YFSETQ. V was trimmed by 2 bases and J by 2 bases, leaving 10 bases between them. CDR3 length equals 14 residues. CDR3 in DNA: TGCGCCAGCAGCTTACGACCACCGCAAGAGACCCAGTACTTC. Its translation is CASSLRPPQETQYF.

The CDR3 nucleotides are TGTGCCAGCAGTGAAGAAGGGCCGCGCAATCAGCCCCAGCATTTT. As protein: CASSEEGPRNQPQHF. This chain joins TRBV6-1 and TRBJ1-5, with D unclear. The CDR3 totals 15 residues. V gave up 1 base and J gave up 2 bases, with 9 bases separating them. In germline, CDR1 is MNHNS, CDR2 SASEGT.

The CDR3 protein is CASGRGIDEKLFF. For the CDR3, the DNA is TGTGCCAGCGGAAGGGGAATAGATGAAAAACTGTTTTTT. The chain couples TRBV7-9 to TRBJ1-4; tentative D call: TRBD1 (5 bases). The germline V and J ends were trimmed by 8 bases and 6 bases, with 13 bases remaining between them. The CDR3 totals 13 residues. The germline CDR1 and CDR2 sequences are SEHNR and FQNEAQ (reference sequence).

The CDR3 loop reads CASSRGQLSSYEQYF. CDR3 nucleotide sequence: TGTGCCAGCAGCCGGGGCCAACTGAGCTCCTACGAGCAGTACTTC. This chain uses TRBV5-8 with TRBJ2-7; D may match TRBD1 or TRBD2 (5 bases each). V shed 4 bases and J shed 0 bases, with 14 bases lying between them. The CDR3 is 15 residues long. Germline CDR1 reads SGHTS; CDR2 reads YDEGEE.

The chain couples TRBV20-1 to TRBJ2-1; D is ambiguous. Germline V lookup: CDR1 DFQATT, CDR2 SNEGSKA (reference sequence). V dropped 5 bases and J dropped 9 bases, with 8 bases sitting between them. The CDR3 has 10 residues. In DNA, the CDR3 is TGCAGTGCTCCCCGGGTTGAGCAGTTCTTC. Translating gives CSAPRVEQFF.

The rearrangement uses TRBV18 and TRBJ2-7; TRBD2 aligns across 10 bases. Germline V gene data show CDR1 as KGHSH and CDR2 as LQKENI. Germline trimming cut 1 base from V and 5 bases from J; bases unmatched to any gene: 2. The CDR3 is 14 amino acids. The CDR3 reads CASSPRLAGDEQYF. In DNA form, the CDR3 reads TGTGCCAGCTCACCACGTCTAGCGGGGGACGAGCAGTACTTC. Full variable domain (remainder filled in from reference TRBV18 and TRBJ2-7): NAGVMQNPRHLVRRRGQEARLRCSPMKGHSHVYWYRQLPEEGLKFMVYLQKENIIDESGMPKERFSAEFPKEGPSILRIQQVVRGDSAAYFCASSPRLAGDEQYFGPGTRLTVT.

This sequence joins TRBV2 and TRBJ2-2; D not certain. This CDR3 has 14 residues. Germline V gene data show CDR1 as SNHLY and CDR2 as FYNNEI. V shed 4 bases and J shed 11 bases, with 17 bases lying between them. CDR3 residues: CASSVTGPSAELFF. The DNA of the CDR3 is TGTGCCAGCAGTGTTACCGGGCCGTCCGCTGAGCTGTTTTTT.

V usage is TRBV7-2 and J usage is TRBJ2-7; no reliable D call. This CDR3 is 14 amino acids long. Germline CDR1 is SGHTA and CDR2 is FQGNSA. Trimming shortened V by 2 bases and J by 1 base, and 9 bases separated the two germline ends. The chain's CDR3 is CASSLPVSSYEQYF. The DNA for the CDR3 is TGTGCCAGCAGCTTACCGGTTTCTTCCTACGAGCAGTACTTC.

V and J are TRBV28 and TRBJ1-1; D remains unclear. The CDR3 contains 14 residues. CDR1 MDHEN and CDR2 SYDVKM come from the germline V gene. V was shortened by 3 bases and J by 3 bases, with 11 bases between the two germline ends. The CDR3 is CASSLLGPDTEAFF. CDR3 DNA sequence: TGTGCCAGCAGTTTGCTAGGGCCGGACACTGAAGCTTTCTTT. Full variable domain (rest looked up from reference TRBV28 and TRBJ1-1): DVKVTQSSRYLVKRTGEKVFLECVQDMDHENMFWYRQDPGLGLRLIYFSYDVKMKEKGDIPEGYSVSREKKERFSLILESASTNQTSMYLCASSLLGPDTEAFFGQGTRLTVV.